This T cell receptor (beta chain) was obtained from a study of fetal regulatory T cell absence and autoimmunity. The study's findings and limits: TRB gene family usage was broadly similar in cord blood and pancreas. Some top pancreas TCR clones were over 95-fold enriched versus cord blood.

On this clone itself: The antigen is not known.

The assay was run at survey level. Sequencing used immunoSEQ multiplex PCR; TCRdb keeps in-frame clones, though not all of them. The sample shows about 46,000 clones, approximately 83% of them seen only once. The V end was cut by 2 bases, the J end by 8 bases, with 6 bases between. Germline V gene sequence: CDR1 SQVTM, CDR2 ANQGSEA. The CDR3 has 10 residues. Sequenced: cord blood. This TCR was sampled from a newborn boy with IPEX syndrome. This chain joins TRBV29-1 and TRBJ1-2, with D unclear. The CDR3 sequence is CSVEREGYTF. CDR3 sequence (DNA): TGCAGCGTTGAACGGGAAGGCTACACCTTC.